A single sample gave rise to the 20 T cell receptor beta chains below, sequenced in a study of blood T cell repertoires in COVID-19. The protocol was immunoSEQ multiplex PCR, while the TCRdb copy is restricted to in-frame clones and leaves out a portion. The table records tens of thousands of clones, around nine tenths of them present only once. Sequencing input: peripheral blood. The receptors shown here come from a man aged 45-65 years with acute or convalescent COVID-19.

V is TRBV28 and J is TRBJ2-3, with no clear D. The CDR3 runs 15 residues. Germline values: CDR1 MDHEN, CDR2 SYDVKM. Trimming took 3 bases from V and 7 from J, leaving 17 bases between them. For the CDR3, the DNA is TGTGCCAGCAGTTTCCTCACGCCGGGTAAGAATACGCAGTATTTT. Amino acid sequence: CASSFLTPGKNTQYF.

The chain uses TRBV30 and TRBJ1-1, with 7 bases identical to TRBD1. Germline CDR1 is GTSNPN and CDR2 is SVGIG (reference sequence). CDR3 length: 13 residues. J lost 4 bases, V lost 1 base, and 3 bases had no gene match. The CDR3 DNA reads TGTGCCTGGAGTGAACAGGGGACCACTGAAGCTTTCTTT. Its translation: CAWSEQGTTEAFF.

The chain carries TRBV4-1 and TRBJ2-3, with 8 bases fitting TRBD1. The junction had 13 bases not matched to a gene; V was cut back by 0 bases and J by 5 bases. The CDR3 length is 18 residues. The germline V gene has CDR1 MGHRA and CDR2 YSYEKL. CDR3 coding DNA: TGCGCCAGCAGCCAAGACCCCCCGGACAGGGATGTCCTAGATACGCAGTATTTT. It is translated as CASSQDPPDRDVLDTQYF.

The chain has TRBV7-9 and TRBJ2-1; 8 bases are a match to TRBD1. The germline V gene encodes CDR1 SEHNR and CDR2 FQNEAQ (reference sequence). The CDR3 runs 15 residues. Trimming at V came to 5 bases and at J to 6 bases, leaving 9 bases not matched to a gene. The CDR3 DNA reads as TGTGCCAGCAGCACCGGACAGGGATATGTCAATGAGCAGTTCTTC. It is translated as CASSTGQGYVNEQFF.

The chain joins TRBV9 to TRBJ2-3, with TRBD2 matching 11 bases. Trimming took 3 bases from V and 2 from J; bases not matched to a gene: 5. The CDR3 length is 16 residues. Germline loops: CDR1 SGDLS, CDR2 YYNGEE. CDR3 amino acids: CASSGRLAGHTDTQYF. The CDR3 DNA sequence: TGTGCCAGCAGCGGCCGACTAGCGGGGCACACAGATACGCAGTATTTT.

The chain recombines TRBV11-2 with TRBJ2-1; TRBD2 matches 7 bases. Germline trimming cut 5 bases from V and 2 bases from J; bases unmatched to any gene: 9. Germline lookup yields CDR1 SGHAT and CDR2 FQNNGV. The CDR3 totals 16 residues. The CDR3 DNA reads TGTGCCAGCAGCCCAGTAGCGGGCCCCCCCTACAATGAGCAGTTCTTC. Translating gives CASSPVAGPPYNEQFF.

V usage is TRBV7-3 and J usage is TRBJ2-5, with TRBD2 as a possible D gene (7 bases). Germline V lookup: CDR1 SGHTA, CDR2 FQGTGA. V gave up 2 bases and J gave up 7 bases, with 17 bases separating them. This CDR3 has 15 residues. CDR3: CASSLEGGAFGTQYF. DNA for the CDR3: TGTGCCAGCAGCTTAGAGGGGGGGGCCTTCGGGACCCAGTACTTC.

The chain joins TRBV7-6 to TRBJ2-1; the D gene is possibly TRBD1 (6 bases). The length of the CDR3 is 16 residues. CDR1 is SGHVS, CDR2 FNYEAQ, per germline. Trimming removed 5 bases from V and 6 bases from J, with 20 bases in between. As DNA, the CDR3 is TGTGCCAGCAGCACCTTAACAGGGCACGGTAGCAATGAGCAGTTCTTC. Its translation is CASSTLTGHGSNEQFF.

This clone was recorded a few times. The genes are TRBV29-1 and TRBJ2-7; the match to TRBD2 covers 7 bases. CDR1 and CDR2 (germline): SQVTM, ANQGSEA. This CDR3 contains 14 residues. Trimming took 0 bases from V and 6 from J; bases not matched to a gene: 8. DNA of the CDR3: TGCAGCGTTGAAGATGGGAGGGATAGCGCCGAGCAGTACTTC. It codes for CSVEDGRDSAEQYF.

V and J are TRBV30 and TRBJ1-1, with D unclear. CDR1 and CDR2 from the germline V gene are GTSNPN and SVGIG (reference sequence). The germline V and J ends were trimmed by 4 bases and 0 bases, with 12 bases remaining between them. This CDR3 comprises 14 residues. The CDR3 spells CAWTSEVLNTEAFF. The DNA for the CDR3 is TGTGCCTGGACGTCGGAGGTTTTGAACACTGAAGCTTTCTTT.

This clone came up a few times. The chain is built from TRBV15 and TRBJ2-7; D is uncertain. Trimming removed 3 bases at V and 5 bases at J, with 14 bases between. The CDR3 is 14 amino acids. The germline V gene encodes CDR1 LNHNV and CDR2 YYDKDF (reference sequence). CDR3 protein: CATSSNLLPHEQYV. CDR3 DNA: TGTGCCACCAGCAGTAATCTCCTTCCCCACGAGCAGTACGTC.

The CDR3 nucleotides read TGTGCCAGCAGCGCCCCGGGACTAGCGTCTTCCGGGGCCAACGTCCTGACTTTC. This encodes CASSAPGLASSGANVLTF. The V call is TRBV7-2, the J call TRBJ2-6; the match to TRBD2 covers 10 bases. From germline, CDR1 is SGHTA and CDR2 FQGNSA. J lost 4 bases, V lost 5 bases, and 11 bases had no gene match. CDR3 length: 18 amino acids.

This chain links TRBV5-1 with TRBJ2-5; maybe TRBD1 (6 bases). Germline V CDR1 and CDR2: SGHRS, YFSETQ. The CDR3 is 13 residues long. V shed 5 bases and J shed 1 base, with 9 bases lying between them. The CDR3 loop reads CASRRDIQETQYF. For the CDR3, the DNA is TGCGCCAGCAGGAGGGACATCCAAGAGACCCAGTACTTC.

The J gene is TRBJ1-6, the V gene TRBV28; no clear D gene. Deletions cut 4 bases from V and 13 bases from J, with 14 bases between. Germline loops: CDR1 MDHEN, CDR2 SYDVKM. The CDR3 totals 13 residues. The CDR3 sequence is CASSSPGSSPLHF. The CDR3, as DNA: TGTGCCAGCAGTTCGCCAGGCTCGAGTCCCCTCCACTTT.

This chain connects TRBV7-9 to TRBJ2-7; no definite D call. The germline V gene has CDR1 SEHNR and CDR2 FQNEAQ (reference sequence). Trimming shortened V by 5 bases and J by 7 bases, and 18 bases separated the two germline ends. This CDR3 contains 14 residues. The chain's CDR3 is CASSNTGFSEEQYV. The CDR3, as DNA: TGTGCCAGCAGCAACACCGGGTTCTCAGAAGAGCAGTACGTC.

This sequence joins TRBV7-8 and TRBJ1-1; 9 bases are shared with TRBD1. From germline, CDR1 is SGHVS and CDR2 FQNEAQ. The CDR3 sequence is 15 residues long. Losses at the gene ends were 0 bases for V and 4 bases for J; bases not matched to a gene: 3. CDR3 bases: TGTGCCAGCAGCTTAGCGATGACAGGGGGCACTGAAGCTTTCTTT. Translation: CASSLAMTGGTEAFF.

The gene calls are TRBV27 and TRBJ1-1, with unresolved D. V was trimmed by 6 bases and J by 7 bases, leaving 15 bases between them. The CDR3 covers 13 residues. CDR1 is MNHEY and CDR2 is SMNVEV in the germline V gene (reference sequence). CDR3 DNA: TGTGCCAGCAGGGCAACTAATCGAAATGAAGCTTTCTTT. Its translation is CASRATNRNEAFF.

CDR3 bases: TGTGCCAGCAGCTCCCTAGATACGCAGTATTTT. This codes for CASSSLDTQYF. The chain joins TRBV7-2 to TRBJ2-3; no firm D call. In germline, CDR1 is SGHTA, CDR2 FQGNSA. The CDR3 loop spans 11 amino acids. The V end lost 4 bases, the J end lost 5 bases, and 4 bases lay between the germline ends. Complete variable domain (other parts from reference TRBV7-2 and TRBJ2-3): GAGVSQSPSNKVTEKGKDVELRCDPISGHTALYWYRQSLGQGLEFLIYFQGNSAPDKSGLPSDRFSAERTGGSVSTLTIQRTQQEDSAVYLCASSSLDTQYFGPGTRLTVL.

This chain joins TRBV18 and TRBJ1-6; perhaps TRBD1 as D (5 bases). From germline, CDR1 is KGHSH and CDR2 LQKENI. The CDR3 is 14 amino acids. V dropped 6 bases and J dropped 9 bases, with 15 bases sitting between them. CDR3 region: CASSQQESTSPLHF. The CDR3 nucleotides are TGTGCCAGCTCGCAACAGGAGTCAACTTCACCCCTCCACTTT.

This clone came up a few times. The CDR3 DNA sequence: TGCGCCAGCAGCCAAGAGTTGTTCAGGGGCGGAAACACCATATATTTT. Translated, it gives CASSQELFRGGNTIYF. The chain has TRBV4-3 and TRBJ1-3, with D possibly being TRBD1 (6 bases). Trimming shortened V by 0 bases and J by 4 bases, and 13 bases separated the two germline ends. CDR3 length: 16 amino acids. The V gene's germline CDR1 is LGHNA and CDR2 YSLEER.